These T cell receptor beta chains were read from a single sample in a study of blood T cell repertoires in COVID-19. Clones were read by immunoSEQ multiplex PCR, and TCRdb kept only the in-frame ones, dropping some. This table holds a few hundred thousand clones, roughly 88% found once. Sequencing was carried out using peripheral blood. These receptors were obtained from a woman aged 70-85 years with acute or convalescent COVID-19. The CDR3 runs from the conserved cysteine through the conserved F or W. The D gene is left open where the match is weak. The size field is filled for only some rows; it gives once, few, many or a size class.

CDR3nt: TGTGCCAGCAGTCTCCTAGGGGGCAGTTTAACCTTC
CDR3aa: CASSLLGGSLTF
j_gene: TRBJ1-2
d_gene: TRBD1
v_gene: TRBV25-1
abundance: once

CDR3nt: TGTGCCAGCAGCCGCGACAGGTTGAACACTGAAGCTTTCTTT
CDR3aa: CASSRDRLNTEAFF
j_gene: TRBJ1-1
d_gene: -
v_gene: TRBV11-2
abundance: -

CDR3nt: TGTGCCAGCAGCTTAGGTGGCGGATTTAATGAAAAACTGTTTTTT
CDR3aa: CASSLGGGFNEKLFF
j_gene: TRBJ1-4
d_gene: -
v_gene: TRBV7-2
abundance: -

CDR3nt: TGCGCCAGCAACTCCGGGACTGGGGGGTACGAGCAGTACTTC
CDR3aa: CASNSGTGGYEQYF
j_gene: TRBJ2-7
d_gene: -
v_gene: TRBV5-1
abundance: -

CDR3nt: TGTGCCAGCAGCTGGGACAGGGACAACTATGGCTACACCTTC
CDR3aa: CASSWDRDNYGYTF
j_gene: TRBJ1-2
d_gene: TRBD1
v_gene: TRBV5-6
abundance: -

CDR3nt: TGTGCCAGTAGGCCCGCGGCGGCCAGAAACTATGGCTACACCTTC
CDR3aa: CASRPAAARNYGYTF
j_gene: TRBJ1-2
d_gene: -
v_gene: TRBV19
abundance: -

CDR3nt: TGTGCCAGCAGCCCCCCGGGGGGAGGACTGTTTTTT
CDR3aa: CASSPPGGGLFF
j_gene: TRBJ1-4
d_gene: -
v_gene: TRBV3-1/TRBV3-2
abundance: once

CDR3nt: TGTGCCAGCAGTTTCCTTGGGGCCAACGTCCTGACTTTC
CDR3aa: CASSFLGANVLTF
j_gene: TRBJ2-6
d_gene: -
v_gene: TRBV12-3/TRBV12-4
abundance: -

CDR3nt: TGCGCCAGCAGGGTAGCGTATAGGAACTATGGCTACACCTTC
CDR3aa: CASRVAYRNYGYTF
j_gene: TRBJ1-2
d_gene: -
v_gene: TRBV5-1
abundance: -

CDR3nt: TGTGCCAGCAGCTTAGGATGGGCAGATGAAGAGACCCAGTACTTC
CDR3aa: CASSLGWADEETQYF
j_gene: TRBJ2-5
d_gene: -
v_gene: TRBV7-3
abundance: -

CDR3nt: TGTGCCAGCAGCTTAGATGCGGGGCGCACAGATACGCAGTATTTT
CDR3aa: CASSLDAGRTDTQYF
j_gene: TRBJ2-3
d_gene: -
v_gene: TRBV7-2
abundance: -

CDR3nt: TGTGCCAGCAGTTCCTGGGGACAGGGGGTAACTAATGAAAAACTGTTTTTT
CDR3aa: CASSSWGQGVTNEKLFF
j_gene: TRBJ1-4
d_gene: TRBD1
v_gene: TRBV28
abundance: -

CDR3nt: TGTGCCAGCAGCCAAGATAACAGGCCCTTCTATACGCAGTATTTT
CDR3aa: CASSQDNRPFYTQYF
j_gene: TRBJ2-3
d_gene: -
v_gene: TRBV3-1/TRBV3-2
abundance: -

CDR3nt: TGTGCCAGCAAGGAGCCAGGGATCCGGGCGGATACGCAGTATTTT
CDR3aa: CASKEPGIRADTQYF
j_gene: TRBJ2-3
d_gene: -
v_gene: TRBV6-5
abundance: -

CDR3nt: TGTGCCAGCAGCAAAGAGTGGGAGGGTTGTAGCACAGATACGCAGTATTTT
CDR3aa: CASSKEWEGCSTDTQYF
j_gene: TRBJ2-3
d_gene: -
v_gene: TRBV21-1
abundance: -

CDR3nt: TGTGCCAGCAGCCCAGGGACTAGCGGGGTCACAGATACGCAGTATTTT
CDR3aa: CASSPGTSGVTDTQYF
j_gene: TRBJ2-3
d_gene: TRBD2
v_gene: TRBV5-4
abundance: -

CDR3nt: TGTGCCAGCACAGGGGGCCTTGTTCCCCTGTACTTC
CDR3aa: CASTGGLVPLYF
j_gene: TRBJ2-7
d_gene: -
v_gene: TRBV21-1
abundance: -

CDR3nt: TGTGCTAGTGGTGCCCCCCCAGTGAACACTGAAGCTTTCTTT
CDR3aa: CASGAPPVNTEAFF
j_gene: TRBJ1-1
d_gene: -
v_gene: TRBV12-5
abundance: -

CDR3nt: TGTGCCAGCAGCCGGGGACAGGCTAACCAAGAGACCCAGTACTTC
CDR3aa: CASSRGQANQETQYF
j_gene: TRBJ2-5
d_gene: TRBD1
v_gene: TRBV3-1/TRBV3-2
abundance: -

CDR3nt: TGTGCCAGCAGCCAAGGGCTTAGCACAGATACGCAGTATTTT
CDR3aa: CASSQGLSTDTQYF
j_gene: TRBJ2-3
d_gene: -
v_gene: TRBV3-1/TRBV3-2
abundance: -

CDR3nt: TGTGCCAGCAGTTACCCGCGGGGGGATACCTACGAGCAGTACTTC
CDR3aa: CASSYPRGDTYEQYF
j_gene: TRBJ2-7
d_gene: TRBD2
v_gene: TRBV6-5
abundance: -

CDR3nt: TGTGCCAGCAGCTTACGGGGTAATCAGCCCCAGCATTTT
CDR3aa: CASSLRGNQPQHF
j_gene: TRBJ1-5
d_gene: -
v_gene: TRBV7-8
abundance: -

CDR3nt: TGTGCCAGCAGCTTAGAGGGGGCTGGGGCCAACGTCCTGACTTTC
CDR3aa: CASSLEGAGANVLTF
j_gene: TRBJ2-6
d_gene: -
v_gene: TRBV7-9
abundance: -

CDR3nt: TGTGCCAGCAGTGACCCTGAGCGGGCCAAAACCCCCTATGGCTACACCTTC
CDR3aa: CASSDPERAKTPYGYTF
j_gene: TRBJ1-2
d_gene: -
v_gene: TRBV2
abundance: -

CDR3nt: TGTGCCAGCAGCCAAGGCCTAGCGGGGGGAATCGCATCAGATACGCAGTATTTT
CDR3aa: CASSQGLAGGIASDTQYF
j_gene: TRBJ2-3
d_gene: TRBD2
v_gene: TRBV3-1/TRBV3-2
abundance: -

CDR3nt: TGTGCCAGCAGCGCAGGGATTACCTCTGGAAACACCATATATTTT
CDR3aa: CASSAGITSGNTIYF
j_gene: TRBJ1-3
d_gene: -
v_gene: TRBV2
abundance: once

CDR3nt: TGTGCCAGCAGTTACTCGATTAGCGGGGGGACCTACGAGCAGTACTTC
CDR3aa: CASSYSISGGTYEQYF
j_gene: TRBJ2-7
d_gene: TRBD2
v_gene: TRBV6-5
abundance: -

CDR3nt: TGTGCCAGCTCATCGATTAGCGGGAGGGGGTACAATGAGCAGTTCTTC
CDR3aa: CASSSISGRGYNEQFF
j_gene: TRBJ2-1
d_gene: TRBD2
v_gene: TRBV18
abundance: -

CDR3nt: TGTGCCAGCAGTCAAGCCGGGGCAGGGGTCTACGAGCAGTACTTC
CDR3aa: CASSQAGAGVYEQYF
j_gene: TRBJ2-7
d_gene: -
v_gene: TRBV7-2
abundance: -

CDR3nt: TGTGCCAGCAGCGGGAAGCAGGGGGCCTACGAGCAGTACTTC
CDR3aa: CASSGKQGAYEQYF
j_gene: TRBJ2-7
d_gene: TRBD1
v_gene: TRBV5-5
abundance: -

CDR3nt: TGCGCCAGCAGCCAAGCTAAGCTCAGGAGGGTAGATGAAAAACTGTTTTTT
CDR3aa: CASSQAKLRRVDEKLFF
j_gene: TRBJ1-4
d_gene: -
v_gene: TRBV4-1
abundance: -

CDR3nt: TGTGCCAGCAGCTTTGGACTCCGGGAGCAGTTCTTC
CDR3aa: CASSFGLREQFF
j_gene: TRBJ2-1
d_gene: -
v_gene: TRBV11-2
abundance: -

CDR3nt: TGTGCCAGCAGCTCTCCGGCTAGCGGGCGACAAGAGACCCAGTACTTC
CDR3aa: CASSSPASGRQETQYF
j_gene: TRBJ2-5
d_gene: TRBD2
v_gene: TRBV7-9
abundance: -

CDR3nt: TGTGCCAGCAGCTTAGGGAATTTCCCGGGGGGCCGGGGTCAGCCCCAGCATTTT
CDR3aa: CASSLGNFPGGRGQPQHF
j_gene: TRBJ1-5
d_gene: -
v_gene: TRBV7-8
abundance: -

CDR3nt: TGCGCCAGCGGGACAGGGGGCCTCGGGACTAATGAAAAACTGTTTTTT
CDR3aa: CASGTGGLGTNEKLFF
j_gene: TRBJ1-4
d_gene: TRBD1
v_gene: TRBV5-1
abundance: once

CDR3nt: TGCGCCAGCAGCTTGGAGGGGGGGCATAGGTCACCCCTCCACTTT
CDR3aa: CASSLEGGHRSPLHF
j_gene: TRBJ1-6
d_gene: -
v_gene: TRBV5-1
abundance: -

CDR3nt: TGTGCCAGCAGCTTGGCCGGGGGGGGAGGAAACACCATATATTTT
CDR3aa: CASSLAGGGGNTIYF
j_gene: TRBJ1-3
d_gene: -
v_gene: TRBV5-4
abundance: -

CDR3nt: TGTGCCAGTATCCCGCCTCATAGCTCCTACGAGCAGTACTTC
CDR3aa: CASIPPHSSYEQYF
j_gene: TRBJ2-7
d_gene: -
v_gene: TRBV19
abundance: few

CDR3nt: TGCAGTGCTAGTGTAACAGGGGGCCCCTTCTCCTCTGGAAACACCATATATTTT
CDR3aa: CSASVTGGPFSSGNTIYF
j_gene: TRBJ1-3
d_gene: TRBD1
v_gene: TRBV20-1
abundance: -

CDR3nt: TGTGCCACCTTAAAGCGGCAGTATCCGACTGAAGCTTTCTTT
CDR3aa: CATLKRQYPTEAFF
j_gene: TRBJ1-1
d_gene: -
v_gene: TRBV19
abundance: -

CDR3nt: TGTGCCAGCAGCTTCCGGCTAGCGGACAAGGCTAAGCTATACAATGAGCAGTTCTTC
CDR3aa: CASSFRLADKAKLYNEQFF
j_gene: TRBJ2-1
d_gene: TRBD2
v_gene: TRBV7-6
abundance: -

CDR3nt: TGTGCCAGCAAGAAACGGGACAGTGCCGGGGCCAACGTCCTGACTTTC
CDR3aa: CASKKRDSAGANVLTF
j_gene: TRBJ2-6
d_gene: TRBD1
v_gene: TRBV28
abundance: -